The T cell receptor beta chain described here comes from a study of T-cell memory formation after mild COVID-19 (dated by TCRdb to the early 2020s). Regarding the research as a whole: Most TCR sequence clusters were specific to one of the two donors. Two young, previously healthy adult volunteers made up the cohort, one male and one female. In a couple of donors, T-cell clones that expanded and contracted after mild COVID-19 were tracked by sequencing TCRalpha and TCRbeta repertoires over time. Findings and caveats that apply to the study as a whole: Some responding clones were detected in pre-infection memory, which suggested that pre-existing cross-reactive memory T cells had joined the SARS-CoV-2 response. The study included only a couple of mild cases, and larger cohorts that include severe cases with pre-infection samples were judged to be necessary. Clones contracting from day 15 to 85 had balanced CD4/CD8 phenotypes, while a second wave expanding from day 15 to 37 was biased towards CD4+. SARS-CoV-2 specificity was not confirmed for the second-wave clones peaking on day 37. Contracting CD4+ clones turned up mainly in the CM and EM memory subsets, whereas EMRA was where CD8+ clones were enriched.

Comments on this clonotype: The target of this receptor is not known. Base qualities are missing; no much larger clone stands one base away.

The instrument given in TCRdb is Illumina NovaSeq 6000. Using 5'RACE with constant-segment primers, TCRalpha and TCRbeta cDNA libraries were constructed, with sample barcodes and unique molecular identifiers added in the process. RNA was extracted from every sample with Trizol reagent. Libraries were amplified in two PCR steps, with a second sample barcode and Illumina TruSeq adapters added in the second step. Sequencing of the libraries was done on an Illumina NovaSeq, producing 2 x 150 bp paired-end reads. The study's own analysis went as follows. Reads were demultiplexed and collapsed into UMI-guided consensus sequences with migec v1.2.7. Using mixcr v2.1.11, UMI consensuses were aligned to TRA and TRB V and J templates and then assembled into clonotypes. Expanded or contracted clonotypes were those called significant by both edgeR and NoisET, with noise models trained on biological replicates. edgeR calls used a false discovery rate-adjusted p below 0.01 and a log2 fold-change threshold of 1. As an exploratory analysis of dynamics, max-normalized trajectories of the 1000 most abundant clonotypes were examined by PCA with hierarchical clustering. Separately sequenced CD4+ and CD8+ repertoires were used to assign a CD4 or CD8 phenotype to each responding clone. In TCRdb, the public reads were trimmed at Q25 with fastp and aligned with MiXCR, with productive beta chains retained. Rows matching on CDR3 protein sequence are summarized as one entry with the most common DNA and genes. These V and J calls are TCRdb output, not the study's own analysis. The sample table contains approximately 40,000 distinct CDR3 sequences; only one count was recorded for about an eighth of them. Jointly, the top ten make up 25% to 35% of the sample.

PBMCs were isolated by Ficoll-Paque density gradient centrifugation. CDR1 and CDR2 (LGHNT, FRNRAP) derive from the germline V gene. V and J are truncated by 5 bases and 2 bases respectively, leaving an intervening sequence of 10 bases. Reading from cysteine to phenylalanine, the CDR3 counts 13 amino acids. Of the read, only the CDR3 DNA is kept; its 39 bases are in frame from base 1. The sequenced sample was PBMCs or a T cell subset sorted from them (not recorded which). The clonotype was recovered from a man between 18 and 35 years old who had mild COVID-19 (a few samples of this study predate the infection). The sample titles of this study are shuffled in the database, so cell type and time point are left out; the donor was told from shared clones. Here the chain combines TRBV12-5 and TRBJ2-7; the D gene is perhaps TRBD2, from 6 matching bases. The CDR3 reads as follows: CASGPGRTYEQYF. The DNA is as follows: TGTGCTAGTGGTCCCGGGAGAACCTACGAGCAGTACTTC.